Below are 15 T cell receptor beta chains sequenced from a single sample in a study of blood T cell repertoires in COVID-19 (TCRdb year 2020). The library came from the immunoSEQ multiplex PCR assay. TCRdb mirrors the immuneACCESS table, restricted to in-frame sequences. Some clones are absent from its copies; in checked studies, under half trace to an unresolved V gene, and the reason for the others is unknown. The sample has around 500,000 clones on record, approximately 85% of them singletons. The ten largest account for 3.2% of the sample. The sequencing input was peripheral blood. The source of these receptors is a human donor in a cohort sampled during active COVID-19.

This clone was observed a single time. J is TRBJ2-7 and V is TRBV6-6, with TRBD2 matching 7 bases. CDR3 length equals 15 residues. CDR1 MNHNY and CDR2 SVGAGI come from the germline V gene (reference sequence). The ends lost 7 bases at V and 4 bases at J; junction bases unmatched: 13. The CDR3 sequence: CASIPGEGRGYEQYF. The CDR3 DNA follows: TGTGCCAGCATCCCCGGGGAGGGGCGTGGATACGAGCAGTACTTC.

The V gene is TRBV7-3, the J gene TRBJ2-7, with a weak D call TRBD1 (5 bases). Germline V lookup: CDR1 SGHTA, CDR2 FQGTGA. Trimming left V 5 bases short and J 0 bases short, with 11 bases between. The CDR3 runs to 14 residues. CDR3 sequence: CASSRQPSSYEQYF. The CDR3 DNA is TGTGCCAGCAGCCGACAGCCGAGCTCCTACGAGCAGTACTTC.

This rearrangement joins TRBV28 to TRBJ1-5; D may be TRBD1 (5 bases). V was trimmed by 2 bases and J by 7 bases, leaving 12 bases between them. CDR3 size: 14 residues. Per germline, CDR1 MDHEN and CDR2 SYDVKM. The CDR3 DNA follows: TGTGCCAGCAGTTTAATTCGCCAGGGACAGCCCCAGCATTTT. It specifies CASSLIRQGQPQHF.

The chain carries TRBV7-2 and TRBJ2-3; TRBD2 matches at 14 bases. V lost 3 bases, J lost 4 bases, and 9 bases stayed unmatched. The CDR3 sequence is 18 residues long. Germline V gives CDR1 SGHTA, CDR2 FQGNSA. CDR3 in DNA: TGTGCCAGCAGCTTCCGGGGGGGGACTAGCGGGAGTCCAGATACGCAGTATTTT. It specifies CASSFRGGTSGSPDTQYF.

This clone appeared a few times. The chain links TRBV5-6 to TRBJ1-1; TRBD1 is a possible D gene (5 bases). The V end lost 2 bases, the J end lost 1 base, and 6 bases lay between the germline ends. Germline assignment: CDR1 SGHDT and CDR2 YYEEEE. This CDR3 has 13 amino acids. This CDR3 reads CASSFTGNTEAFF. The CDR3 DNA follows: TGTGCCAGCAGCTTTACAGGGAACACTGAAGCTTTCTTT.

The J gene is TRBJ1-4, the V gene TRBV30, with unresolved D. Germline-derived CDR1 and CDR2 are GTSNPN and SVGIG (reference sequence). The CDR3 has 13 amino acids. The V end was cut by 4 bases, the J end by 0 bases, with 6 bases between. CDR3 bases: TGTGCCTGGACCCCCTCAACTAATGAAAAACTGTTTTTT. Protein: CAWTPSTNEKLFF.

The V call is TRBV15, the J call TRBJ1-2; unclear D gene. The germline V gene encodes CDR1 LNHNV and CDR2 YYDKDF (reference sequence). Trimming pared 0 bases from V and 6 bases from J, leaving 14 bases between. The CDR3 is 15 amino acids. The CDR3 is CATSRDLGRENGYTF. The CDR3 DNA reads TGTGCCACCAGCAGAGATCTTGGCCGGGAAAATGGCTACACCTTC.

The J gene is TRBJ2-7, the V gene TRBV19; 10 nucleotides align to TRBD1. V was clipped by 6 bases and J by 2 bases; unmatched bases: 4. Germline V gene sequence: CDR1 LNHDA, CDR2 SQIVND (reference sequence). This CDR3 has 14 residues. CDR3 sequence (DNA): TGTGCCAGTAGAGGGACAGGGGCCCCCTACGAGCAGTACTTC. This codes for CASRGTGAPYEQYF.

The chain links TRBV6-5 to TRBJ1-3, with D tentatively TRBD1 (6 bases). The germline V gene encodes CDR1 MNHEY and CDR2 SVGAGI. V lost 2 bases, J lost 4 bases, and 9 bases lay in between. The CDR3 contains 14 residues. The CDR3 loop reads CASSYNRAGNTIYF. For the CDR3, the DNA is TGTGCCAGCAGTTACAACAGGGCCGGAAACACCATATATTTT.

The chain carries TRBV28 and TRBJ1-5, with D uncertain. Germline V gene data show CDR1 as MDHEN and CDR2 as SYDVKM. The CDR3 spans 18 residues. The germline V and J ends were trimmed by 1 base and 0 bases, with 16 bases remaining between them. CDR3 in DNA: TGTGCCAGCAGTTTATCATTTGGAGGGTCCGCTAGCAATCAGCCCCAGCATTTT. Protein: CASSLSFGGSASNQPQHF.

The CDR3 DNA follows: TGTGCTAGTGGTTTTGGACTAGCGGGAGGATATGAGACCCAGTACTTC. Its translation: CASGFGLAGGYETQYF. This chain links TRBV12-5 with TRBJ2-5; TRBD2 matches at 14 bases. This CDR3 region has 16 residues. V shed 3 bases, J shed 5 bases, and the junction held 5 bases outside the gene matches. Germline values: CDR1 LGHNT, CDR2 FRNRAP.

Only one count was recorded for this clone. CDR3 residues: CASSQPQGASYGYTF. Here the CDR3 DNA reads TGCGCCAGCAGCCAACCACAGGGGGCGAGCTATGGCTACACCTTC. The J gene is TRBJ1-2, the V gene TRBV4-1; 9 bases agree with TRBD1. The V segment lost 2 bases and the J segment 4 bases; nucleotides outside the gene matches: 5. Germline V lookup: CDR1 MGHRA, CDR2 YSYEKL. There are 15 residues in the CDR3.

V gene TRBV19 combines with J gene TRBJ1-5; D unclear. Between the trimmed V and J ends, which lost 7 bases and 7 bases, there was a span of 17 bases. This CDR3 has 14 residues. The germline V gene has CDR1 LNHDA and CDR2 SQIVND (reference sequence). CDR3 nucleotide sequence: TGTGCCAGTATTCCAAGGTGGGCAAGCCAGCCCCAGCATTTT. Translated: CASIPRWASQPQHF.

The J gene is TRBJ1-2, the V gene TRBV9; 7 bases fit TRBD1. Germline assignment: CDR1 SGDLS and CDR2 YYNGEE. V gave up 0 bases and J gave up 4 bases; unmatched junction bases: 6. The CDR3 extends over 15 amino acids. CDR3 sequence (DNA): TGTGCCAGCAGCGTAGATGGCAGGGGGATCTATGGCTACACCTTC. It yields the protein CASSVDGRGIYGYTF.

The table lists this clone with a few counts. CDR3 amino acids: CASSIRASGAPLPSYNEQFF. In nucleotides, the CDR3 is TGTGCCAGTAGTATCCGTGCTAGCGGGGCACCCCTCCCGTCCTACAATGAGCAGTTCTTC. The J gene is TRBJ2-1, the V gene TRBV19, with TRBD2 matching 9 bases. The V gene end was trimmed by 3 bases and the J gene end by 1 base; junction bases not matched to a gene: 16. CDR1 is LNHDA and CDR2 is SQIVND in the germline V gene (reference sequence). The CDR3 extends over 20 amino acids.